A single T cell receptor (beta chain) is shown here with its context. This sample stems from a study of blood T cell repertoires in COVID-19. In the study overall: Sites across the United States, Italy and Spain contributed samples from acute and convalescent COVID-19.

Patients in Seattle were enrolled during active infection, then followed longitudinally. The V end was cut by 0 bases, the J end by 4 bases, with 16 bases between. CDR1 is SGDLS and CDR2 is YYNGEE in the germline V gene. This CDR3 contains 17 residues. Methods used by the authors: Cell counts per sample came from amplifying reference gene primers. Libraries were prepared by immunoSEQ multiplex PCR; TCRdb keeps only in-frame clonotypes and omits some of them. D and trimming come from the DNA, and the V and J calls and clone size come from that table. The sample includes roughly 100,000 clones, 60% to 85% of them seen just once.

Material: peripheral blood. The V and J genes are TRBV9 and TRBJ2-2, with D possibly TRBD2 on 6 matching bases. The clonotype was recovered from an elderly man with COVID-19, enrolled during active disease. In nucleotides, the CDR3 is TGTGCCAGCAGCGTAGCTTTAACTAGCCGTTCCACCGGGGAGCTGTTTTTT. Protein product: CASSVALTSRSTGELFF.